This T cell receptor (beta chain) is from a study of spatial heterogeneity in lung cancer. For the study at large: When follow-up PBMC samples existed, they were sequenced (at a median of roughly 25 months after resection). Whole-study findings and limits: Resection blood, more than follow-up blood, showed ubiquitous expanded tumor TCRs.

Time point specified: blood at routine non-recurrence follow-up after resection. Material for sequencing was whole RNA from tumor, nontumor lung or frozen PBMC, left unsorted. This CDR3 has 15 amino acids. V dropped 7 bases and J dropped 5 bases, with 20 bases sitting between them. Germline V gene sequence: CDR1 MNHEY, CDR2 SMNVEV (reference sequence). A unique molecular identifier was attached to every TCR cDNA molecule. TCRdb re-derived calls from the 5' RACE reads in MiXCR, one entry per CDR3 protein. The data show 9,500 to 13,000 distinct CDR3 sequences, roughly a tenth seen once. This clonotype was detected ten times or more. Its matching antigen is unknown.

Source: PBMCs, taken at follow-up. This TCR came from a female donor with early-stage non-small cell lung cancer. The rearrangement uses TRBV27 and TRBJ1-1; the D gene is possibly TRBD1 (6 bases). CDR3 loop: CASNPAGRGGTEAFF. The CDR3 DNA sequence: TGTGCCAGCAACCCCGCGGGCAGAGGGGGGACTGAAGCTTTCTTT.